What follows are 6 T cell receptor beta chains derived from one specimen sequenced in a study of regulatory T cells in long-lasting Graves disease. Time point: newly diagnosed GD, antithyroid drugs for less than 3 months. Construction of the TCR library relied on RNA isolated from PBMCs. TCR beta libraries were built with iRepertoire HTBI primers and Arm-PCR of CDR3 regions. TCRdb reprocessed the multiplex PCR reads via MiXCR and lists one record per CDR3 protein. The data contain 300,000 to 450,000 distinct CDR3 sequences, less than 20% of them seen just once; the ten biggest clones take up about 20%. The specimen was peripheral blood mononuclear cells (PBMCs), collected at new diagnosis, from a patient treated with antithyroid drugs. These receptors were collected from a female donor with Graves disease.

This clonotype occurred many times. The genes are TRBV27 and TRBJ1-2; D unclear. CDR3 length: 13 residues. The germline V and J ends were trimmed by 7 bases and 8 bases, with 17 bases remaining between them. From germline, CDR1 is MNHEY and CDR2 SMNVEV (reference sequence). Here the CDR3 DNA reads TGTGCCAGCATCGGAAGGTCCTCCAGCGGCTACACCTTC. Its protein product is CASIGRSSSGYTF.

The chain employs TRBV6-2 or TRBV6-3 and TRBJ1-1, with 7 positions matching TRBD1. The ends lost 5 bases at V and 0 bases at J; junction bases unmatched: 18. CDR1 is MNHEY and CDR2 is SVGEGT in the germline V gene. This CDR3 spans 19 amino acids. The CDR3 loop is CASSESTGARGPMNTEAFF. The CDR3 nucleotides read TGTGCCAGCAGTGAGTCCACAGGGGCGAGGGGCCCAATGAACACTGAAGCTTTCTTT.

Many counts were recorded for this clonotype. This rearrangement joins TRBV20-1 to TRBJ2-3; D gene unclear. Germline values: CDR1 DFQATT, CDR2 SNEGSKA (reference sequence). This CDR3 comprises 13 residues. Trimming took off 7 bases at V and 1 base at J, with 12 bases between the two ends. CDR3 residues: CSVNNLGTDTQYF. CDR3 DNA sequence: TGCAGTGTGAACAACCTCGGCACAGATACGCAGTATTTT.

V is TRBV12-3 or TRBV12-4 and J is TRBJ1-5; tentatively, D is TRBD1 (6 bases). The V end was cut by 6 bases, the J end by 2 bases, with 11 bases between. This CDR3 comprises 14 residues. The CDR3 sequence is CASSPDSGNQPQHF. The CDR3 nucleotides read TGTGCCAGCAGCCCGGACAGTGGCAATCAGCCCCAGCATTTT.

This clonotype has ten or more counts. This chain links TRBV2 with TRBJ1-1; D uncertain. CDR1 is SNHLY and CDR2 is FYNNEI in the germline V gene. V shed 2 bases and J shed 7 bases, with 5 bases lying between them. The CDR3 contains 11 residues. CDR3 region: CASSEYGEAFF. CDR3 in DNA: TGTGCCAGCAGTGAATATGGTGAAGCTTTCTTT.

The J gene is TRBJ2-2, the V gene TRBV27; the D is unclear. V lost 10 bases and J 6 bases, leaving 9 bases between the germline ends. Germline assignment: CDR1 MNHEY and CDR2 SMNVEV (reference sequence). The CDR3 spans 11 residues. CDR3 in amino acids: CATQIAGELFF. The CDR3 coding sequence is TGTGCCACCCAAATTGCCGGGGAGCTGTTTTTT.